This T cell receptor (beta chain) was identified during a study of T-cell memory formation after mild COVID-19. Overall study context: Largely donor-specific TCR clusters were found. Study-wide findings and caveats: Clones contracting over day 15 to 85 were CD4/CD8 balanced, with later expanders leaning CD4+.

The CDR3 totals 19 residues. CDR1 is LGHNA, CDR2 YSLEER, per germline. J was trimmed by 2 bases and V by 1 base; bases with no gene match: 8. Concerning this clonotype: Its target is unknown.

UMIs and sample barcodes were carried by the TCR alpha and TCR beta cDNA libraries that 5'RACE produced using constant-segment primers. TCRdb itself ran the 5' RACE reads through MiXCR, one entry per CDR3 protein. This table holds under 450,000 distinct CDR3 sequences, approximately 15% found once. The sample consisted of PBMCs or a T cell subset sorted from them (not recorded which). The rearrangement joins TRBV4-3 to TRBJ2-3, with TRBD2 matching 14 bases. The receptor was isolated from a man between 18 and 29 years old who had mild COVID-19 (a few samples of this study predate the infection). Cell type and time point are not known. The CDR3: CASSQARGTSGGITDTQYF. In DNA form, the CDR3 reads TGCGCCAGCAGCCAAGCGCGCGGGACTAGCGGGGGTATCACAGATACGCAGTATTTT.